A selection of T cell receptor beta chains follows, all from one sample in a study of blood T cell repertoires in COVID-19. Data came from immunoSEQ multiplex PCR; TCRdb stores just in-frame clones and leaves some out. The table records around 200,000 clones, around 86% of them present only once. Specimen: peripheral blood. All receptors derive from a middle-aged man with acute or convalescent COVID-19. CDR3s include the opening cysteine and the closing phenylalanine or tryptophan. The D gene is left open where the match is weak. The listing skips clone size in some rows; elsewhere it reads once, few, many or a size class.

abundance: NA; d_gene: TRBD1; j_gene: TRBJ2-7; v_gene: TRBV27; CDR3nt: TGTGCCAGCAGTCCGCGGACAGGGAGGAACGAGCAGTACTTC; CDR3aa: CASSPRTGRNEQYF
abundance: NA; d_gene: TRBD1; j_gene: TRBJ2-5; v_gene: TRBV5-1; CDR3nt: TGCGCCAGCAGCTTTACCGGGACAGGGGGCCAAGAGACCCAGTACTTC; CDR3aa: CASSFTGTGGQETQYF
abundance: NA; d_gene: TRBD1; j_gene: TRBJ2-5; v_gene: TRBV7-8; CDR3nt: TGTGCCAGCAGCCAGCCGGGACAGGGAGGCGTAGAGACCCAGTACTTC; CDR3aa: CASSQPGQGGVETQYF
abundance: NA; d_gene: NA; j_gene: TRBJ2-2; v_gene: TRBV6-2/TRBV6-3; CDR3nt: TGTGCCAGCAGTTGGTTAATGGCAGCGAACACCGGGGAGCTGTTTTTT; CDR3aa: CASSWLMAANTGELFF
abundance: NA; d_gene: TRBD1; j_gene: TRBJ2-7; v_gene: TRBV18; CDR3nt: TGTGCCAGCTCACCGGGGACAGTCTACGAGCAGTACTTC; CDR3aa: CASSPGTVYEQYF
abundance: NA; d_gene: NA; j_gene: TRBJ1-1; v_gene: TRBV6-2/TRBV6-3; CDR3nt: TGTGCCAGCAGTTTGCTTCGCGGCGGGGACCCTGAAGCTTTCTTT; CDR3aa: CASSLLRGGDPEAFF
abundance: NA; d_gene: NA; j_gene: TRBJ1-2; v_gene: TRBV14; CDR3nt: TGTGCCAGCAGCCAGAGTTGGGGGGATGGCAGCTACACCTTC; CDR3aa: CASSQSWGDGSYTF
abundance: NA; d_gene: NA; j_gene: TRBJ1-2; v_gene: TRBV12-3/TRBV12-4; CDR3nt: TGTGCCAGCAGTCGTCCTAACTATGGCTACACCTTC; CDR3aa: CASSRPNYGYTF
abundance: NA; d_gene: TRBD1; j_gene: TRBJ1-3; v_gene: TRBV3-1/TRBV3-2; CDR3nt: TGTGCCAGCAGTAAAACAGGGGATACTGGAAACACCATATATTTT; CDR3aa: CASSKTGDTGNTIYF
abundance: NA; d_gene: NA; j_gene: TRBJ2-1; v_gene: TRBV19; CDR3nt: TGTGCCAGTATGAGGGCAAATGAGCAGTTCTTC; CDR3aa: CASMRANEQFF
abundance: once; d_gene: NA; j_gene: TRBJ2-7; v_gene: TRBV7-9; CDR3nt: TGTGCCAGCGAAGGGCGACTACGAGAGCAGTACTTC; CDR3aa: CASEGRLREQYF
abundance: NA; d_gene: NA; j_gene: TRBJ1-2; v_gene: TRBV30; CDR3nt: TGTGCCTGGAGTGTACAGGTCGACAGGAGAGAGGGCTACACCTTC; CDR3aa: CAWSVQVDRREGYTF
abundance: NA; d_gene: TRBD2; j_gene: TRBJ2-1; v_gene: TRBV5-1; CDR3nt: TGCGCCAGCAGCGGTGGCCTTAGCGGGGGGGCCAATGAGCAGTTCTTC; CDR3aa: CASSGGLSGGANEQFF
abundance: NA; d_gene: TRBD1; j_gene: TRBJ1-3; v_gene: TRBV18; CDR3nt: TGTGCCAGCTCAGACCTACAGGGGCCAATCTCTGGAAACACCATATATTTT; CDR3aa: CASSDLQGPISGNTIYF
abundance: NA; d_gene: TRBD1; j_gene: TRBJ2-2; v_gene: TRBV10-1; CDR3nt: TGCGCCAGCAGTGAAGTGGACAGGGGATATCCCGGGGAGCTGTTTTTT; CDR3aa: CASSEVDRGYPGELFF
abundance: once; d_gene: NA; j_gene: TRBJ1-5; v_gene: TRBV19; CDR3nt: TGTGCCAGTAGTATCGGCAGGATTGATCAGCCCCAGCATTTT; CDR3aa: CASSIGRIDQPQHF
abundance: NA; d_gene: TRBD1; j_gene: TRBJ1-1; v_gene: TRBV29-1; CDR3nt: TGCAGCGTTCAGGGGGTGAACACTGAAGCTTTCTTT; CDR3aa: CSVQGVNTEAFF
abundance: NA; d_gene: NA; j_gene: TRBJ1-2; v_gene: TRBV24-1; CDR3nt: TGTGCCACCAGCGCCCTAGGGGGGGATGGCTACACCTTC; CDR3aa: CATSALGGDGYTF